This entry lists 6 T cell receptor beta chains sequenced from one sample in a study of blood T cell repertoires in COVID-19. Assay used: immunoSEQ multiplex PCR; TCRdb lists only in-frame clones, some missing. Among roughly 340,000 clones, approximately 91% were seen once, and the ten largest hold approximately 7.3%. Sequencing used peripheral blood. All receptors come from a woman in her seventies with COVID-19, enrolled during active disease.

This clone showed up just once. The J gene is TRBJ1-4, the V gene TRBV6-5; D is uncertain. V was trimmed by 0 bases and J by 2 bases, leaving 7 bases between them. The CDR3 has 15 amino acids. Germline CDR1 is MNHEY and CDR2 is SVGAGI. The CDR3: CASSYSGRTNEKLFF. The CDR3 bases are TGTGCCAGCAGTTACTCGGGGAGGACTAATGAAAAACTGTTTTTT.

This clone was picked up one time. This chain connects TRBV11-2 to TRBJ1-3, with a tentative D call TRBD1 (5 bases). Trimming took off 8 bases at V and 1 base at J, with 12 bases between the two ends. Germline CDR1 and CDR2: SGHAT and FQNNGV. The CDR3 has 14 amino acids. In DNA form, the CDR3 reads TGTGCCAGCGGGGGGACCTCTTCTGGAAACACCATATATTTT. As protein: CASGGTSSGNTIYF.

The chain has TRBV18 and TRBJ1-2; 9 bases are shared with TRBD1. The CDR3 spans 15 residues. The trim removed 3 bases at V and 2 bases at J, leaving 4 bases unmatched. Per germline, CDR1 KGHSH and CDR2 LQKENI. CDR3 bases: TGTGCCAGCTCACCGGAGACAGGGGGAAACTATGGCTACACCTTC. Translation gives CASSPETGGNYGYTF.

A single count supports this clone. The V and J genes are TRBV5-1 and TRBJ2-5; a possible D gene is TRBD2 (7 bases). The CDR3 length is 15 residues. The germline CDR1 and CDR2 sequences are SGHRS and YFSETQ. Between the trimmed V and J ends, which lost 1 base and 2 bases, there was a span of 12 bases. CDR3 bases: TGCGCCAGCAGCTTGACGGGGGGCTCGCAAGAGACCCAGTACTTC. Its protein product is CASSLTGGSQETQYF.

The chain employs TRBV4-1 and TRBJ1-2; D is unclear. Germline-derived CDR1 and CDR2 are MGHRA and YSYEKL. CDR3 length equals 14 residues. The V end was cut by 4 bases, the J end by 8 bases, with 17 bases between. The CDR3 region is CASSPVPVVRGYTF. In DNA form, the CDR3 reads TGCGCCAGCAGCCCGGTCCCTGTGGTGAGGGGCTACACCTTC.

V and J are TRBV9 and TRBJ2-3; weak D call: TRBD1 (7 bases). Germline V gene sequence: CDR1 SGDLS, CDR2 YYNGEE. This CDR3 is 16 amino acids long. V shed 4 bases and J shed 3 bases, with 18 bases lying between them. CDR3 sequence: CASSPGGGRGTDTQYF. The CDR3 bases are TGTGCCAGCAGCCCCGGGGGAGGCAGGGGGACAGATACGCAGTATTTT.